These T cell receptor beta chains were read from a single sample in a study of spatial heterogeneity in lung cancer. TCRdb reprocessed the 5' RACE reads via MiXCR and lists one record per CDR3 protein. The sample contains approximately 10,000 distinct CDR3 sequences, 20% to 25% of which appear only once. This specimen consisted of PBMCs, obtained at follow-up. The receptors were sampled from a male donor with early-stage non-small cell lung cancer. CDR3s include the opening cysteine and the closing phenylalanine or tryptophan. A D gene is named only where the DNA matches it firmly. Not every row has a clone size; where given, it reads once, few, many or a size class.

d_gene | abundance | len | j_gene | v_gene | CDR3nt | CDR3aa
- | many | 12 | TRBJ2-7 | TRBV28 | TGTGCCAGCACCCCCCGATCCTACGAGCAGTACTTC | CASTPRSYEQYF
- | many | 14 | TRBJ2-5 | TRBV28 | TGTGCCAGCAGTTTAGGAGGAATTCAAGAGACCCAGTACTTC | CASSLGGIQETQYF
- | many | 14 | TRBJ1-4 | TRBV4-2 | TGTGCCAGCAGCCAAGATAATAGGGGAGAGAGACTGTTTTTT | CASSQDNRGERLFF
- | once | 15 | TRBJ2-1 | TRBV14 | TGTGCCAGCAGCCCCACTATGAGCTCCTACAATGAGCAGTTCTTC | CASSPTMSSYNEQFF
- | few | 14 | TRBJ2-5 | TRBV21-1 | TGTGCCAGCAGCAAACTCAGGGACCAAGAGACCCAGTACTTC | CASSKLRDQETQYF
TRBD2 | medium-sized | 16 | TRBJ2-3 | TRBV7-2 | TGTGCCAGCAGCCCCCCCCTTAGCGGGGGGGTGTATACGCAGTATTTT | CASSPPLSGGVYTQYF
TRBD1 | many | 18 | TRBJ2-6 | TRBV20-1 | TGCAGTGCCCACACGTGGGGACAGGGGGCGCATGGGGCCAACGTCCTGACTTTC | CSAHTWGQGAHGANVLTF
- | - | 15 | TRBJ1-3 | TRBV4-3 | TGCGCCAGCAGCCAAGATGTGGGGCCTGGAAACACCATATATTTT | CASSQDVGPGNTIYF
- | few | 16 | TRBJ1-6 | TRBV20-1 | TGCAGTGCTAGAAAGGCGTCGGCAGACTATAATTCACCCCTCCACTTT | CSARKASADYNSPLHF
- | medium-sized | 15 | TRBJ1-4 | TRBV7-9 | TGTGCCAGCAGCACTCGGGACTCCTCCAATGAAAAACTGTTTTTT | CASSTRDSSNEKLFF
TRBD1 | many | 16 | TRBJ2-1 | TRBV7-6 | TGTGCCAGCACCCCCCGAGGGGGCTTCTCCTACAATGAGCAGTTCTTC | CASTPRGGFSYNEQFF
- | many | 13 | TRBJ2-7 | TRBV28 | TGTGCCAGCGGAAGGGCCAGCTCCTACGAGCAGTACTTC | CASGRASSYEQYF
- | - | 14 | TRBJ2-3 | TRBV29-1 | TGCAGCGTTGATTTTCGCGGAAGCACAGATACGCAGTATTTT | CSVDFRGSTDTQYF
- | medium-sized | 15 | TRBJ1-2 | TRBV3-1 | TGTGCCAGCAGCCACCCCGGGCCAGCTAACTATGGCTACACCTTC | CASSHPGPANYGYTF
TRBD2 | few | 17 | TRBJ2-4 | TRBV20-1 | TGCAGTGCTAGCCCAGCGGGAGGGAGACTAGCCAAAAACATTCAGTACTTC | CSASPAGGRLAKNIQYF
- | medium-sized | 16 | TRBJ2-2 | TRBV7-9 | TGTGCCAGCAGCTTCCCGGTAGGAGCGAACACCGGGGAGCTGTTTTTT | CASSFPVGANTGELFF